This TCR beta chain is drawn from a study of cytomegalovirus exposure and HLA in healthy donors. This clone came up a few times. The primer mix had 60 Vbeta and 13 Jbeta primers. The method was immunoSEQ multiplex PCR; TCRdb's version includes in-frame clones alone and lacks a portion of them. The data show more than 80,000 clones, just over 70% seen once. The V segment lost 6 bases and the J segment 4 bases; nucleotides outside the gene matches: 6. Germline values: CDR1 SGHRS, CDR2 YFSETQ. The CDR3 is made up of 13 amino acids. The source is a boy between 10 and 17 years old in good health and CMV-seronegative. The J gene is TRBJ2-5, the V gene TRBV5-1; TRBD1 matches 7 bases. Sequencing was done on a sample of PBMCs. The CDR3 protein is CASTEQGRETQYF. The DNA for the CDR3 is TGCGCCAGCACGGAACAGGGGAGAGAGACCCAGTACTTC.